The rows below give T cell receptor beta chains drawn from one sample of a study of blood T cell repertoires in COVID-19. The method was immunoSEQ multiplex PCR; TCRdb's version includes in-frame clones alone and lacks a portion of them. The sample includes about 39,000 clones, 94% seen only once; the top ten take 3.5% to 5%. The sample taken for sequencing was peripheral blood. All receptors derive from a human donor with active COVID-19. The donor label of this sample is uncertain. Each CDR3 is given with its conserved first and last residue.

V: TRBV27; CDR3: CASSFTGGPDEQYF
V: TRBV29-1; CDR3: CSVEGVSGRVGEQFF
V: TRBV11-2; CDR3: CASRPTGTDQETQYF
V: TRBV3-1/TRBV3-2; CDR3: CASSHITGVSGNTIYF
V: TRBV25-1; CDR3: CASSAPSRATEQYF
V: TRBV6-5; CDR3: CASSPGVLDKNIQYF
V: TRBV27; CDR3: CASSPSGVEQYF
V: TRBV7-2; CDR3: CASSPEAGGYTF
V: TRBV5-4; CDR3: CASSLVTGALRGGPYEQYF
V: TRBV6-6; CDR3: CASTSPGVGINEQFF
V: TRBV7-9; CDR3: CASSSRTGSLAQYF
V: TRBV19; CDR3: CASSIPTGAGANVLTF
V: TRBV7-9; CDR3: CASTPVAGGGEQFF
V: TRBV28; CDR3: CASSFGLAGDYRTYNEQFF
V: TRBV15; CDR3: CATSRDPGSYEQYF
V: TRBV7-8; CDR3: CASSLRDRKQETQYF
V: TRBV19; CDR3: CASSILGGWRNTEAFF
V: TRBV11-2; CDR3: CASSLDSRMNTEAFF
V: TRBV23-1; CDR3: CASSQDNRGETQYF
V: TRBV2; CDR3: CASRVPGQRKEYF
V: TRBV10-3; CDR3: CAISLTGTRTYTGELFF
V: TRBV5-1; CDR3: CASSLGPPNNEQFF
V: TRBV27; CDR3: CASSLSMGLAGVSEQYF
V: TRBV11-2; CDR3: CASSSDFPGGNEQFF
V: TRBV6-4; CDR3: CASSGQSTDTQYF
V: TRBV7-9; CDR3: CASSPREEQGANSPLHF
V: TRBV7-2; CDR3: CASSMNTRQGTLGANVLTF
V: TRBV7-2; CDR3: CASSLWTGDQPQHF
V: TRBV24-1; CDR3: CATSVGGLSNQPQHF
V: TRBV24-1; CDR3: CAPTMDSRPYNEQFF
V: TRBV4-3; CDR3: CASSQASGSTDTQYF
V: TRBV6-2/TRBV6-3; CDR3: CASSSRQASSYNEQFF
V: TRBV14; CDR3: CASSLQAGATDTQYF
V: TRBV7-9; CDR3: CASSYRGLGYGYTF
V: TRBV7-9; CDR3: CASSPGSFYNEQFF
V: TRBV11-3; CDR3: CASSWDRGSGEQYF